Following are 4 T cell receptor beta chains from one sample sequenced in a study of T-cell reconstitution after alpha-beta-depleted transplantation in children. Unique molecular identifiers were incorporated when the TCRbeta library was constructed. One entry per CDR3 protein results from TCRdb running MiXCR on the PCR reads. The sample records roughly 500,000 distinct CDR3 sequences, approximately 20% being singletons. The material sequenced was PBMCs from the stem cell graft donor, taken from the stem cell graft. The receptors were sampled from a human donor who donated a stem cell graft to a child with acute lymphoblastic leukemia.

This clonotype was counted between two and nine times. The chain carries TRBV7-8 and TRBJ2-7; TRBD2 agrees at 7 bases. Trimming removed 5 bases from V and 5 bases from J; junction bases left unmatched: 12. The germline V gene has CDR1 SGHVS and CDR2 FQNEAQ. The CDR3 loop spans 15 amino acids. The CDR3 region has the DNA TGTGCCAGCAGCCCTTTGGGGGTGAGCGGGGACGAGCAGTACTTC. Encoded protein: CASSPLGVSGDEQYF.

The table lists this clonotype with a few counts. The chain joins TRBV20-1 to TRBJ2-3; maybe TRBD2 (6 bases). Trimming took 6 bases from V and 4 from J, leaving 17 bases between them. The germline V gene encodes CDR1 DFQATT and CDR2 SNEGSKA (reference sequence). This CDR3 has 14 residues. The CDR3 sequence is CSATERVGADTQYF. The CDR3 coding sequence is TGCAGTGCGACGGAGCGGGTGGGAGCAGATACGCAGTATTTT.

This clonotype was seen repeatedly, ten times or more. The CDR3 DNA follows: TGTGCCAGCGTTCACAACTCCTATAATTCACCCCTCCACTTT. Translating gives CASVHNSYNSPLHF. The chain links TRBV12-3 or TRBV12-4 to TRBJ1-6; no firm D call. V gave up 8 bases and J gave up 0 bases, with 8 bases separating them. This CDR3 is 14 amino acids long.

This clonotype turned up a few times. This chain's CDR3 is CASSEGFSNQPQHF. The CDR3 region has the DNA TGTGCCAGTAGCGAGGGATTTAGCAATCAGCCCCAGCATTTT. The chain has TRBV19 and TRBJ1-5, with D uncertain. The CDR3 is 14 residues long. Germline CDR1 and CDR2: LNHDA and SQIVND (reference sequence). V shed 6 bases and J shed 0 bases, with 9 bases lying between them.